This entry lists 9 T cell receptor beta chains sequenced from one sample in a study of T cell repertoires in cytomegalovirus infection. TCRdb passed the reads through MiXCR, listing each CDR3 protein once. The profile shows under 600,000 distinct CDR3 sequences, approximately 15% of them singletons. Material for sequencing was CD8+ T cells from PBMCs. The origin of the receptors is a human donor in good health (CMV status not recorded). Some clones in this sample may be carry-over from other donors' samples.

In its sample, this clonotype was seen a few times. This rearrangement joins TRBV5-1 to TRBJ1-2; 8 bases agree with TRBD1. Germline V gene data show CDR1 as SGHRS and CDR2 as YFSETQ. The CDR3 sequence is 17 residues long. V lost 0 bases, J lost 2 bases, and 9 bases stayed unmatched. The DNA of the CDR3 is TGCGCCAGCAGCTTGGGGAGAGGGACAGGCTCCAACTATGGCTACACCTTC. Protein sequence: CASSLGRGTGSNYGYTF.

CDR3 region: CASSYDRMGTGDYGYTF. Written as DNA, the CDR3 is TGTGCCAGCAGTTACGATAGGATGGGGACCGGGGACTATGGCTACACCTTC. The chain recombines TRBV6-2 or TRBV6-3 with TRBJ1-2; perhaps TRBD1 as D (5 bases). The germline gives CDR1 MNHEY, CDR2 SVGEGT. CDR3 length: 17 amino acids. Trimming cost V 2 bases and J 3 bases, with 19 bases left between them.

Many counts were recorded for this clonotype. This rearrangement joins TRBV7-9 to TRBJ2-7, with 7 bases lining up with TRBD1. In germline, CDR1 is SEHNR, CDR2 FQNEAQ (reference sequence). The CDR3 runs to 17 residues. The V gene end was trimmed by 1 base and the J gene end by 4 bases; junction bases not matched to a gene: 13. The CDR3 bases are TGTGCCAGCAGCTTAGACGGAGGCAGGGGGTTTCCATACGAGCAGTACTTC. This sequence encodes CASSLDGGRGFPYEQYF.

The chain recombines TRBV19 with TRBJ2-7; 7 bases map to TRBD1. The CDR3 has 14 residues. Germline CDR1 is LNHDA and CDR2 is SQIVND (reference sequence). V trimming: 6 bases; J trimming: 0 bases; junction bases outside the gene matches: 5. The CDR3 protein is CASSSHRGSYEQYF. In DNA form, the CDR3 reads TGTGCCAGTAGCTCCCACAGGGGCTCCTACGAGCAGTACTTC.

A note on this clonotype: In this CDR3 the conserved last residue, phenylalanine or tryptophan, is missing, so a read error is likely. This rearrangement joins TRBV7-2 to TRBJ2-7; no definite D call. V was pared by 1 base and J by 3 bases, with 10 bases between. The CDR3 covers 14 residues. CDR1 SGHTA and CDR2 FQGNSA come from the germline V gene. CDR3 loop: CASSLGHSIYEQYL. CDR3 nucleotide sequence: TGTGCCAGCAGCTTAGGGCACTCGATCTACGAGCAGTACTTA.

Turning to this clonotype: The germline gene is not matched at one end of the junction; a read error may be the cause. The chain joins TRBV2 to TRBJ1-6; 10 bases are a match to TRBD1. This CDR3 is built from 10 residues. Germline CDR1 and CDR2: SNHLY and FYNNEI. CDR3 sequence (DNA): TGTGCCAGCAATGGGACAGGGGCATACTTT. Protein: CASNGTGAYF.

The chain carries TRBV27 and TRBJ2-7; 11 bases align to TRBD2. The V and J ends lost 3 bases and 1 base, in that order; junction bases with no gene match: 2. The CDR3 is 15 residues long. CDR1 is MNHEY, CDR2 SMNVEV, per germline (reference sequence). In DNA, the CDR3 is TGTGCCAGCAGTTTTTCTAGCGGGAGGTCCTACGAGCAGTACTTC. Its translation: CASSFSSGRSYEQYF.

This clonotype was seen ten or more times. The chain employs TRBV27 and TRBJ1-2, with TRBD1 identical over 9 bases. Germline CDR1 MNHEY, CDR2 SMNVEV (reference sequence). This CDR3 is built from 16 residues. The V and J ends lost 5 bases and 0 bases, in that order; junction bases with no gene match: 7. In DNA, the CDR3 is TGTGCCAGCAGTAACTGGGGACAGGGATCTAACTATGGCTACACCTTC. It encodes CASSNWGQGSNYGYTF.

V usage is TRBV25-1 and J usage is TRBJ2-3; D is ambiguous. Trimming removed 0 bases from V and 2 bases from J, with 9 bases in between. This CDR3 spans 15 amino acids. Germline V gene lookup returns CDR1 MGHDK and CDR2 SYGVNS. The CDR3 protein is CASSEYGQVTDTQYF. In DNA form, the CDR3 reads TGTGCCAGCAGTGAATATGGGCAGGTCACAGATACGCAGTATTTT.